Listed here are 5 T cell receptor beta chains from one sample, sequenced in a study of cytomegalovirus exposure and HLA in healthy donors. Amplification used 60 Vbeta primers and 13 Jbeta primers. Sequencing was performed with immunoSEQ multiplex PCR; in TCRdb, only in-frame clones are kept and a portion is missing. The sample lists 140,000 to 150,000 clones, approximately 86% seen once, with 0.45% to 0.55% in the top ten. The sample consisted of PBMCs. All receptors come from a middle-aged woman in good health and CMV-seronegative.

This clone was seen once. The chain carries TRBV10-1 and TRBJ2-5; weak D call: TRBD1 (6 bases). Trimming removed 6 bases from V and 5 bases from J, with 19 bases in between. CDR3 length: 15 residues. Germline V gives CDR1 WNHNN, CDR2 SYGVQD (reference sequence). The CDR3 region has the DNA TGCGCCAGCAGCCTCAAGAACAGGGTTTTTGAGACCCAGTACTTC. This gives the protein CASSLKNRVFETQYF.

J is TRBJ2-7 and V is TRBV6-1; the match to TRBD1 covers 7 bases. The CDR3 totals 13 residues. V shed 8 bases, J shed 4 bases, and the junction held 8 bases outside the gene matches. Germline CDR1 is MNHNS and CDR2 is SASEGT. The CDR3 sequence is CASQWQGVYEQYF. For the CDR3, the DNA is TGTGCCAGCCAATGGCAGGGGGTATACGAGCAGTACTTC.

The chain uses TRBV5-8 and TRBJ2-3; D uncertain. The CDR3 length is 13 residues. CDR1 and CDR2 (germline): SGHTS, YDEGEE. Trimming cost V 1 base and J 2 bases, with 5 bases left between them. CDR3 in amino acids: CASSLTITDTQYF. In DNA form, the CDR3 reads TGTGCCAGCAGCTTGACTATCACAGATACGCAGTATTTT.

This clone was found a few times. The genes are TRBV5-4 and TRBJ2-7; 8 bases fit TRBD1. This CDR3 is built from 12 residues. The germline V gene encodes CDR1 SGHNT and CDR2 YYREEE (reference sequence). Trimming cost V 2 bases and J 9 bases; bases outside gene matches: 4. The CDR3 region is CASSFQGARQYF. CDR3 sequence (DNA): TGTGCCAGCAGCTTTCAGGGGGCTAGGCAGTACTTC.

V usage is TRBV11-3 and J usage is TRBJ1-1; D gene ambiguous. The V gene lost 2 bases and the J gene lost 5 bases, with 12 bases spanning the gap. Germline V gene lookup returns CDR1 SGHNT and CDR2 YENEEA. This CDR3 is 14 amino acids long. This CDR3 reads CASSLRGSETEAFF. In DNA form, the CDR3 reads TGTGCCAGCAGCTTAAGAGGGAGCGAAACTGAAGCTTTCTTT. The variable domain in full, with the rest retrieved from reference TRBV11-3 and TRBJ1-1, is EAGVVQSPRYKIIEKKQPVAFWCNPISGHNTLYWYLQNLGQGPELLIRYENEEAVDDSQLPKDRFSAERLKGVDSTLKIQPAELGDSAVYLCASSLRGSETEAFFGQGTRLTVV.